The rows below give T cell receptor beta chains drawn from one sample of a study of T cells after yellow fever vaccination. MiXCR, applied by TCRdb to the 5' RACE reads, yields one record per CDR3 protein. The table shows about 53,000 distinct CDR3 sequences, with around 6.9% occurring only once. Sequenced material: CD8+ T cells sorted from PBMCs, taken on the day of the first yellow fever vaccination. The receptors here all came from a man aged 18 to 30 who received the YFV17D yellow fever vaccine. CDR3s include the opening cysteine and the closing phenylalanine or tryptophan. Fields, in order: clone size, D gene, V gene, J gene, CDR3 DNA, CDR3 protein. A D gene is named only where the DNA matches it firmly. Clone size is shown for a subset of rows, as once, few, many or a class of expanded clone.

.	.	TRBV10-2	TRBJ2-2	TGCGCCAGCAGTGAGAACCCACCGGGCACCGGGGAGCTGTTTTTT	CASSENPPGTGELFF
.	.	TRBV25-1	TRBJ2-4	TGTGCCAGCAGCCCCTGGGACCGGGGAGGGGGGGTGGCCAAAAACATTCAGTACTTC	CASSPWDRGGGVAKNIQYF
.	.	TRBV12-3/TRBV12-4	TRBJ1-1	TGTGCCAGCAGTTTACGGGGTCTTGGGGCCACTGAAGCTTTCTTT	CASSLRGLGATEAFF
many	TRBD1	TRBV9	TRBJ1-2	TGTGCCAGCAGCGCAGGGGGCCCTACAGCTATGGGCTACACCTTC	CASSAGGPTAMGYTF
many	.	TRBV6-2/TRBV6-3	TRBJ2-7	TGTGCCAGCAGTTACTCGATTTACGAGCAGTACTTC	CASSYSIYEQYF
.	.	TRBV5-6	TRBJ1-2	TGTGCCAGCAGCTACGGGACAATGCTTAACTATGGCTACACCTTC	CASSYGTMLNYGYTF
.	.	TRBV7-9	TRBJ2-3	TGTGCCAGCATGGGGTCGGATACGCAGTATTTT	CASMGSDTQYF
few	.	TRBV15	TRBJ2-2	TGTGCCACCAGAGGGGACACCGGGGAGCTGTTTTTT	CATRGDTGELFF
many	TRBD1	TRBV5-1	TRBJ1-1	TGCGCCAGCAGCTTGGGGACAGGGGTCACTGAAGCTTTCTTT	CASSLGTGVTEAFF
few	.	TRBV5-1	TRBJ2-5	TGCGCCAGCAGCGAGGGGACACCACTAGATCCCAGGCAAGAGACCCAGTACTTC	CASSEGTPLDPRQETQYF
many	TRBD2	TRBV4-3	TRBJ2-1	TGCGCCAGCAGCCAACTTAACGGGGGGAATGAGCAGTTCTTC	CASSQLNGGNEQFF
.	TRBD2	TRBV7-8	TRBJ2-3	TGTGCCAGCAGCCAAATACTAGCGGGGGTATTCACAGATACGCAGTATTTT	CASSQILAGVFTDTQYF
few	.	TRBV28	TRBJ2-5	TGTGCCAGCAGTTTTCAAGGGGAAGAGACCCAGTACTTC	CASSFQGEETQYF
.	.	TRBV12-3/TRBV12-4	TRBJ2-7	TGTGCCAGCAGTTTAGCGGGACTCCTGTACGAGCAGTACTTC	CASSLAGLLYEQYF
.	.	TRBV5-6	TRBJ2-7	TGTGCCAGCACGGGGGACAGAGCCTCCTACGAGCAGTACTTC	CASTGDRASYEQYF
.	.	TRBV13	TRBJ2-3	TGTGCCAGCAGCTTTCCGGGACTCATTGGGGATACGCAGTATTTT	CASSFPGLIGDTQYF
few	.	TRBV10-3	TRBJ2-2	TGTGCCATCCCGACTAGTTCCGGGGAGCTGTTTTTT	CAIPTSSGELFF
many	.	TRBV12-3/TRBV12-4	TRBJ2-2	TGTGCCAGCAGTTTAGGACTGCCGGAGCTGTTTTTT	CASSLGLPELFF
many	.	TRBV29-1	TRBJ2-1	TGCAGCGTTGTACGCAGGGATTACAATGAGCAGTTCTTC	CSVVRRDYNEQFF